This T cell receptor (beta chain) was recovered during a study of T cells in Graves' hyperthyroidism and ophthalmopathy. The investigators amplified TCR beta CDR3 regions from RNA transcripts. The HTBI set primed first-round TCR CDR3 RT-PCR. MiXCR, applied by TCRdb to the multiplex PCR reads, yields one record per CDR3 protein. The repertoire consists of some 460,000 distinct CDR3 sequences, with approximately 14% occurring once and the leading ten covering roughly an eighth. The germline gives CDR1 LNHDA, CDR2 SQIVND (reference sequence). The trim removed 5 bases at V and 6 bases at J, leaving 5 bases unmatched. CDR3 size: 15 residues.

The sample taken for sequencing was blood. The chain recombines TRBV19 with TRBJ2-2; 11 bases line up with TRBD1. This sequence originates from a woman aged 18 to 35 with Graves' hyperthyroidism. In nucleotides, the CDR3 is TGTGCCAGTAGTGGTGGACAGGGGGCCGCCGGGGAGCTGTTTTTT. Amino acids: CASSGGQGAAGELFF.